The 11 T cell receptor beta chains reported below all come from one sample, sequenced in a study of tumor-infiltrating lymphocytes in primary liver carcinoma (dated by TCRdb to 2016 to 2017). TCRdb names Illumina HiSeq 2500 as the instrument used. A constant-region primer and ProtoScript II reverse transcriptase were used to reverse-transcribe TCRbeta-specific cDNA from 500 ng total RNA. The TCRbeta libraries were prepared through three rounds of nested multiplex PCR following a slightly modified ARM-PCR procedure. Multiplex TRBV1-TRBV30 forward primers and a Cbeta reverse primer were used in the first two PCR rounds, each of which was run for approximately 11 cycles. Using fastp at Q25 and MiXCR, TCRdb reprocessed the public reads and kept productive beta chains. CDR3 protein duplicates are merged, each entry listing the most common genes and DNA. The sample data list about 92,000 distinct CDR3 sequences, and around 70% of these were observed just once. Around 26% of the sample lies in the top ten.

Without any cell sorting, total RNA and DNA were extracted together from around 20-30 mg of bulk tissue using the AllPrep DNA/RNA mini kit. The sequenced sample was tumor-adjacent normal liver tissue. These TCRs come from a middle-aged man with primary liver carcinoma and hepatitis B virus infection.

This clonotype appeared many times. This sequence joins TRBV12-3 or TRBV12-4 and TRBJ2-1; TRBD2 matches at 9 bases. The CDR3 has 15 amino acids. The junction had 5 bases not matched to a gene; V was cut back by 1 base and J by 7 bases. CDR3 residues: CASSLGAGGSNEQFF. Written as DNA, the CDR3 is TGTGCCAGCAGTTTAGGGGCGGGAGGGTCTAATGAGCAGTTCTTC.

In the case of this clonotype: The CDR3 does not close with the conserved phenylalanine or tryptophan, likely indicating a read error. The rearrangement joins TRBV30 to TRBJ2-7; D is uncertain. The CDR3 contains 11 residues. The V gene's germline CDR1 is GTSNPN and CDR2 SVGIG (reference sequence). V lost 5 bases to trimming and J lost 2 bases, with 7 bases between them. The CDR3 here is CAWLSAYEQYL. The CDR3 DNA follows: TGTGCCTGGCTATCCGCCTACGAGCAGTACTTA.

This chain uses TRBV5-1 with TRBJ2-1, with D unclear. This CDR3 contains 11 residues. Germline CDR1 and CDR2: SGHRS and YFSETQ. Trimming shortened V by 3 bases and J by 12 bases, and 10 bases separated the two germline ends. CDR3 amino acids: CASSYHDVQFF. The CDR3 nucleotides read TGCGCCAGCAGCTACCACGATGTGCAGTTCTTC.

In the case of this clonotype: A much larger clone differs by one base, so this may be a read error. This chain joins TRBV29-1 and TRBJ1-4, with unresolved D. Germline CDR1 reads SQVTM; CDR2 reads ANQGSEA. This CDR3 comprises 14 residues. CDR3 protein: CSVGSGDANDKLFF. The CDR3 DNA follows: TGCAGCGTTGGTTCTGGGGATGCTAATGATAAACTGTTTTTT.

Notes on this clonotype: A much larger clone differs by one base, so this may be a read error. The chain is built from TRBV6-1 and TRBJ1-6; possible D gene TRBD1, 6 bases. The germline V gene has CDR1 MNHNS and CDR2 SASEGT. This CDR3 spans 16 amino acids. V lost 6 bases and J 5 bases, leaving 17 bases between the germline ends. The CDR3 region is CASRRLQGPNNSPLHF. CDR3 bases: TGTGCCAGCAGGCGACTACAGGGACCAAATAATTCACCCCTCCACTTT.

Of note for this clonotype: One junction end disagrees with the germline gene, perhaps due to a read error. The chain couples TRBV11-2 to TRBJ2-7; possible D gene TRBD2, 6 bases. The CDR3 spans 12 residues. CDR1 and CDR2 (germline): SGHAT, FQNNGV. In DNA form, the CDR3 reads TGTACCAGCAGCCCCGGGGGAGGCAAGCAGTACTTC. Translated, it gives CTSSPGGGKQYF.

Concerning this clonotype itself: The junction departs from germline at one end; a sequencing error may be responsible. This CDR3 is CVSTDNYNEQFF. The CDR3 DNA reads as TGTGTCAGCACGGACAATTACAATGAGCAGTTCTTC. J is TRBJ2-1 and V is TRBV6-2 or TRBV6-3; D possibly corresponds to TRBD1 (5 bases). CDR1 is MNHEY and CDR2 is SVGEGT in the germline V gene. The CDR3 has 12 residues.

With respect to this clonotype: A read error may be the cause here, since a much bigger clone is one base away. The chain links TRBV5-4 to TRBJ1-2; no clear D. Per germline, CDR1 SGHNT and CDR2 YYREEE (reference sequence). The CDR3 is 15 amino acids. Between the trimmed V and J ends, which lost 3 bases and 1 base, there was a span of 13 bases. The CDR3 is CASSSIMGDNYGYTF. CDR3 DNA sequence: TGTGCCAGCAGCTCGATCATGGGAGATAACTATGGCTACACCTTC. Looking up the rest from reference TRBV5-4 and TRBJ1-2 gives the full variable domain: ETGVTQSPTHLIKTRGQQVTLRCSSQSGHNTVSWYQQALGQGPQFIFQYYREEENGRGNFPPRFSGLQFPNYSSELNVNALELDDSALYLCASSSIMGDNYGYTFGSGTRLTVV.

This sequence joins TRBV28 and TRBJ2-1; D could derive from TRBD1 or TRBD2 (5 bases each). There are 15 residues in the CDR3. V was shortened by 11 bases and J by 0 bases, with 17 bases between the two germline ends. Germline lookup yields CDR1 MDHEN and CDR2 SYDVKM. The CDR3 sequence is CACQGRLSSYNEQFF. As DNA, the CDR3 is TGTGCCTGCCAGGGACGGTTGAGCTCCTACAATGAGCAGTTCTTC.

A remark on this clonotype: Likely a read error: the CDR3 ends without its conserved phenylalanine or tryptophan. The J gene is TRBJ2-1, the V gene TRBV6-5; possibly TRBD1 for D (5 bases). The CDR3 extends over 15 amino acids. Looked up from germline, CDR1 is MNHEY and CDR2 is SVGAGI. For the CDR3, the DNA is TGTGCCAGTAGGGAATACAGGAGCTCCTACGATGAGCAGTTCCTC. Amino acid sequence: CASREYRSSYDEQFL.

Details on this clonotype: At one boundary the junction diverges from the germline segment, which might be a read error. The genes are TRBV6-6 and TRBJ1-2; D not resolved. There are 13 residues in the CDR3. Germline CDR1 is MNHNY and CDR2 is SVGAGI (reference sequence). The CDR3 DNA reads as TGTGCCAGCATAATCGAAGGGCACTATGACTACACCTTC. Translated, it gives CASIIEGHYDYTF.